This TCR beta chain emerged from a study of T cell changes during pregnancy in multiple sclerosis. CDR3 length: 16 amino acids. Germline V gene lookup returns CDR1 SGHRS and CDR2 YFSETQ. Trimming cost V 4 bases and J 2 bases, with 16 bases left between them. Assay used: immunoSEQ multiplex PCR; TCRdb lists only in-frame clones, some missing. The sample has about 38,000 clones, about 90% seen once. The input for sequencing was CD4+ T cells from peripheral blood mononuclear cells, taken after pregnancy. The clonotype comes from a female donor in good health, enrolled as a control in a pregnancy study. The rearrangement joins TRBV5-1 to TRBJ2-1; TRBD1 is a possible D gene (5 bases). In DNA form, the CDR3 reads TGCGCCAGCAGCCCGACAGCGATCAACACCTACAATGAGCAGTTCTTC. The encoded protein is CASSPTAINTYNEQFF.